A selection of T cell receptor beta chains follows, all from one sample in a study of blood T cell repertoires in COVID-19. Sequencing used immunoSEQ multiplex PCR; TCRdb keeps in-frame clones, though not all of them. The data contain almost 400,000 clones, roughly 88% of them seen just once; the ten biggest clones take up 0.9% to 1%. Sample: PBMCs or T cells enriched from blood (not recorded which). These receptors were taken from a young woman with acute COVID-19. Both conserved end residues are part of each CDR3. Each record gives: J gene, D gene, V gene, CDR3 protein. A D gene is named only where the DNA matches it firmly.

J gene: TRBJ2-7
D gene: TRBD1
V gene: TRBV6-1
CDR3 protein: CASSERGTVGSYEQYF

J gene: TRBJ1-6
D gene: TRBD1
V gene: TRBV12-5
CDR3 protein: CASGSGQEDNSPLHF

J gene: TRBJ2-7
D gene: TRBD1
V gene: TRBV19
CDR3 protein: CASSPPGTGRLYEQYF

J gene: TRBJ1-2
D gene: .
V gene: TRBV5-8
CDR3 protein: CASSAVSGGRAWGYTF

J gene: TRBJ2-7
D gene: TRBD1
V gene: TRBV7-3
CDR3 protein: CASSLTGTGVHEQYF

J gene: TRBJ2-1
D gene: TRBD1
V gene: TRBV12-5
CDR3 protein: CASGLGLGQGFYNEQFF

J gene: TRBJ2-7
D gene: TRBD1
V gene: TRBV2
CDR3 protein: CASGDRWTGDEQYF

J gene: TRBJ2-1
D gene: TRBD1
V gene: TRBV12-3/TRBV12-4
CDR3 protein: CASRQGQTNEQFF

J gene: TRBJ2-3
D gene: .
V gene: TRBV11-3
CDR3 protein: CASSLGAGRLTSTDTQYF

J gene: TRBJ2-3
D gene: TRBD2
V gene: TRBV2
CDR3 protein: CASSEMNSGESTDTQYF

J gene: TRBJ2-7
D gene: TRBD1
V gene: TRBV24-1
CDR3 protein: CATSSRMGQGPRGARGSSYEQYF

J gene: TRBJ1-1
D gene: .
V gene: TRBV4-3
CDR3 protein: CASSQKWGQLAFF

J gene: TRBJ1-3
D gene: .
V gene: TRBV5-1
CDR3 protein: CASSFWGPPGESGNTIYF

J gene: TRBJ2-2
D gene: .
V gene: TRBV7-9
CDR3 protein: CAMEDSTGELFF

J gene: TRBJ2-2
D gene: .
V gene: TRBV11-2
CDR3 protein: CASSLGLGGSGELFF

J gene: TRBJ1-2
D gene: TRBD1
V gene: TRBV12-3/TRBV12-4
CDR3 protein: CASSSRTGNGYTF

J gene: TRBJ1-5
D gene: TRBD1
V gene: TRBV5-6
CDR3 protein: CASSLRRTGPYSNQPQHF

J gene: TRBJ1-1
D gene: .
V gene: TRBV4-1
CDR3 protein: CASSPLEGMEAFF

J gene: TRBJ1-2
D gene: .
V gene: TRBV19
CDR3 protein: CASSMARALYGYTF

J gene: TRBJ1-2
D gene: TRBD1
V gene: TRBV27
CDR3 protein: CASSFWDSLGAYGYTF

J gene: TRBJ1-3
D gene: .
V gene: TRBV18
CDR3 protein: CASSASEASGNTIYF

J gene: TRBJ2-1
D gene: .
V gene: TRBV5-1
CDR3 protein: CASSPRAEDEQFF

J gene: TRBJ2-7
D gene: TRBD1
V gene: TRBV6-1
CDR3 protein: CASSETGQGVYEQYF

J gene: TRBJ2-7
D gene: TRBD1
V gene: TRBV5-3
CDR3 protein: CARRAPGTEGYEQYF

J gene: TRBJ1-2
D gene: TRBD1
V gene: TRBV20-1
CDR3 protein: CSASFWDREFGYTF

J gene: TRBJ2-7
D gene: TRBD1
V gene: TRBV5-6
CDR3 protein: CASSLLGQGVLYEQYF

J gene: TRBJ2-3
D gene: TRBD2
V gene: TRBV30
CDR3 protein: CAWSISGGAQDTQYF

J gene: TRBJ1-3
D gene: .
V gene: TRBV6-1
CDR3 protein: CASTYQGVGNTIYF

J gene: TRBJ1-5
D gene: .
V gene: TRBV5-1
CDR3 protein: CASSATTGWGQPQHF

J gene: TRBJ2-7
D gene: TRBD1
V gene: TRBV4-1
CDR3 protein: CASSQDAGDRGIYEQYF

J gene: TRBJ2-1
D gene: TRBD2
V gene: TRBV13
CDR3 protein: CASSLGLLAGAFANEQFF

J gene: TRBJ2-3
D gene: .
V gene: TRBV6-1
CDR3 protein: CASSEQVLDTQYF

J gene: TRBJ1-5
D gene: .
V gene: TRBV6-5
CDR3 protein: CASRVGLSSNQPQHF

J gene: TRBJ1-2
D gene: .
V gene: TRBV18
CDR3 protein: CASSIGSGYGYTF

J gene: TRBJ1-1
D gene: TRBD1
V gene: TRBV7-8
CDR3 protein: CASSLNVWGQTKNTEAFF

J gene: TRBJ2-5
D gene: .
V gene: TRBV9
CDR3 protein: CASSVEGGATETQYF

J gene: TRBJ1-2
D gene: .
V gene: TRBV6-4
CDR3 protein: CASRQGLNYGYTF

J gene: TRBJ2-3
D gene: TRBD2
V gene: TRBV6-1
CDR3 protein: CASSETSGGRVDTQYF

J gene: TRBJ2-7
D gene: TRBD1
V gene: TRBV9
CDR3 protein: CASSAGTGAREQYF

J gene: TRBJ1-3
D gene: .
V gene: TRBV7-2
CDR3 protein: CASSPQTGADSGNTIYF

J gene: TRBJ1-5
D gene: TRBD1
V gene: TRBV19
CDR3 protein: CASTPVGQGYNQPQHF

J gene: TRBJ1-5
D gene: TRBD1
V gene: TRBV7-9
CDR3 protein: CASSRWTGAGNQPQHF

J gene: TRBJ1-2
D gene: .
V gene: TRBV7-8
CDR3 protein: CASSQNRDGYTF

J gene: TRBJ2-3
D gene: .
V gene: TRBV19
CDR3 protein: CASSIGGRSTDTQYF